This TCR beta chain was documented in a study of T cell changes during pregnancy in multiple sclerosis. Data came from immunoSEQ multiplex PCR; TCRdb stores just in-frame clones and leaves some out. The table lists about 46,000 clones, less than 95% of them singletons. The material sequenced was CD8+ T cells from peripheral blood mononuclear cells, taken in the second trimester of pregnancy. This receptor was taken from a female donor with multiple sclerosis, enrolled in a pregnancy study.

The CDR3 DNA sequence: TGTGCCAGTACCAGGGCCTCCTCCCCTGAAGCTTTCTTT. It codes for CASTRASSPEAFF. V and J are TRBV19 and TRBJ1-1; a weak D match, TRBD1 (5 bases). Germline CDR1 and CDR2: LNHDA and SQIVND (reference sequence). With 7 bases removed from V and 6 bases from J, the gap between germline ends came to 15 bases. CDR3 length: 13 residues.